The rows below give T cell receptor beta chains drawn from one sample of a study of cytomegalovirus exposure and HLA in healthy donors. The protocol was immunoSEQ multiplex PCR, while the TCRdb copy is restricted to in-frame clones and leaves out a portion. Among 250,000 to 350,000 clones listed, just over 85% were seen once. What was sequenced was PBMCs. The receptors were sampled from a man between 35 and 55 years old in good health and CMV-seropositive. The CDR3 runs from the conserved cysteine through the conserved F or W. D genes are given only for firm matches.

>TRBD1|TRBV19|TRBJ2-5
TGTGCCAGTAGTATACCCAGACAGGGTGGAGAGACCCAGTACTTC
CASSIPRQGGETQYF
>TRBD1|TRBV7-2|TRBJ2-3
TGTGCCAGCAGTCGTAATGGACAGGTCCGCACAGATACGCAGTATTTT
CASSRNGQVRTDTQYF
>TRBD1|TRBV14|TRBJ2-1
TGTGCCAGCAGCCAAAGAGGGGGCAATTACAATGAGCAGTTCTTC
CASSQRGGNYNEQFF
>.|TRBV6-1|TRBJ2-5
TGTGCCAGCAGTGAAGGAGGAGCCCTAGAGACCCAGTACTTC
CASSEGGALETQYF
>TRBD2|TRBV9|TRBJ2-2
TGTGCCAGCAGCGTAGGAGCGGGACGGGTCACCGGGGAGCTGTTTTTT
CASSVGAGRVTGELFF
>TRBD1|TRBV5-5|TRBJ1-4
TGTGCCAGCAGCTTACCGGGACAGGCATTGCCAAAACTGTTTTTT
CASSLPGQALPKLFF
>TRBD2|TRBV27|TRBJ2-5
TGTGCCAGCAGTTCCATAGCGGGAGCAGAGACCCAGTACTTC
CASSSIAGAETQYF
>TRBD2|TRBV7-9|TRBJ2-1
TGTGCCAGCAGCTTAGGGACTAGCAATGAGCAGTTCTTC
CASSLGTSNEQFF
>TRBD1|TRBV19|TRBJ1-5
TGTGCCAGTAGTGGGGGTCCGGGACAGAGGGCAAATCAGCCCCAGCATTTT
CASSGGPGQRANQPQHF
>.|TRBV27|TRBJ2-3
TGTGCCAGCAGTCCCCAGGGGAGCACAGATACGCAGTATTTT
CASSPQGSTDTQYF
>.|TRBV9|TRBJ1-1
TGTGCCAGCAGCGCGACAGACACTGAAGCTTTCTTT
CASSATDTEAFF